The clone carrying this T cell receptor (beta chain) occurred once. In the study's own analysis: Amplification of reference gene primers was used by the study to estimate nucleated cell counts. Sequencing used immunoSEQ multiplex PCR; TCRdb keeps in-frame clones, though not all of them. V and J calls and clone size follow that table, whereas D and trimming were derived from the DNA. The sample has more than 60,000 clones, around 80% seen once. The sample belongs to a study of blood T cell repertoires in COVID-19. Study summary: From T cells, B-cell-depleted T cells, or PBMCs came the material, which was cDNA or gDNA.

CDR1 LGHDT and CDR2 YNNKEL come from the germline V gene (reference sequence). The ends were cut back, 0 bases at V and 10 bases at J, with 15 bases in the middle. The CDR3 is 14 amino acids. The receptor's source is a man in his sixties with active or convalescent COVID-19. Specimen: peripheral blood. The chain joins TRBV3-1 (or the pseudogene TRBV3-2) to TRBJ1-1, with D perhaps matching TRBD1 (6 bases). The CDR3 protein is CASSQDGRGRVAFF. CDR3 coding DNA: TGTGCCAGCAGCCAAGATGGAAGGGGGAGGGTAGCTTTCTTT.